This T cell receptor beta chain was obtained from a study of T cell responses to AZD1222 COVID-19 vaccine (dated by TCRdb to the early 2020s). As for the study more broadly: Because spike-specific TCR depth and breadth did not differ between the two schedules, AZD1222 recipients who got a second dose at roughly 4 weeks were pooled with those who got a second dose at roughly 12 weeks. Trial participants were enrolled by age into subgroups of 18-55, 56-69 and 70-plus years, and roughly 160, 29 and 62 TCR-sequenced participants, respectively, were included in these subgroups. TCR sequencing covered 230 to 250 trial participants: around 210 given two doses of AZD1222 and about 26 given two doses of MenACWY control vaccine.

With respect to this clone: The target of this receptor is not known. No per-base quality is available; no much larger clone lies one base away.

The CDR3 regions of human TCRbeta chains were analyzed by immunosequencing. Turning to the authors' computational methods: Repertoire TCRs were checked for matches against a reference library of SARS-CoV-2-specific TCRs that had been generated using the MIRA antigen-specificity platform. Breadth was defined as the fraction of unique TCRs that were SARS-CoV-2-associated. Depth was defined as the fraction of total T cells that were SARS-CoV-2-associated. Using the MIRA data, every spike-specific TCR was mapped to the spike region that the TCR reacted to and assigned to either a CD4 or a CD8 class. Log10-transformed breadth and depth values were compared by one-way ANOVA with Sidak's multiple comparisons tests. The table was pulled from immuneACCESS by TCRdb, which kept in-frame rearrangements only. Such tables lose some clones; where checked, under half of the loss comes from unresolved V genes, and the rest has no known cause. From that table come the V and J calls and clone size; the DNA was used to work out D and trimming. The table for this sample lists 88,000 or so clones; 89% of them were counted only once. The leading ten clones occupy less than 2.5% of the sample.

The time point label, read with the paper, signifies: baseline before first vaccination. Vaccinee samples came from UK trials COV001 and COV002, including a single-blind randomized controlled phase 2/3 trial of AZD1222 (ChAdOx1 nCoV-19) in healthy adults. Trial participant PBMC samples were collected at day 0 and day 28 after the second dose for TCRbeta chain sequencing. Summary of the overall study and its limitations: A significant rise in spike-specific TCR breadth and depth was observed after two AZD1222 doses relative to day 0 and relative to MenACWY recipients. Vaccine-associated CD4 TCRs spanned the whole spike protein, with dominant responses in regions 160-218 and 743-854. In the small 56-69-year group, the increase in depth fell short of significance, most likely because of low power. Participants were mostly white British and included more females than males, and it was suggested by the authors that clonal diversity may have been underestimated. Reportedly, close to half of the unique spike-specific TCRs recognized epitopes lying outside the regions that are mutated in the B.1.351 and B.1.1.7 variants. Conclusions about previously exposed vaccinees are limited because only five to seven AZD1222 recipients were SARS-CoV-2 seropositive at baseline. No day 14 peak-response samples were available, so repertoires were characterized only after the peak T cell response.

Trimming at the junction amounts to 1 base on V and 1 base on J, and the germline ends lie 16 bases apart. The germline V gene (reference sequence) yields SEHNR for CDR1 and FQNEAQ for CDR2. From cysteine to phenylalanine, the CDR3 is 17 amino acids long. The DNA shown is the 51-base CDR3, in frame from base 1. This sequence uses TRBV7-9 and TRBJ1-1; the D gene identity is not certain. The clonotype was recovered from an adult in good health. The sequencing used peripheral blood, collected on day 0 of AZD1222 vaccination. The DNA is TGTGCCAGCAGCTTAGTAACGGACTCTTCGGGGAACACTGAAGCTTTCTTT. The encoded protein is CASSLVTDSSGNTEAFF.